A single T cell receptor beta chain is shown here with its context. What it recognizes is unknown. The CDR3 contains 15 residues. With 5 bases clipped from V and 3 bases from J, the junction kept 11 bases outside the gene matches. Germline CDR1 reads SQVTM; CDR2 reads ANQGSEA. The record originates from a study of cytomegalovirus exposure and HLA in healthy donors. Overall study results and limits: TCR beta chains numbering more than 150 were designated cytomegalovirus-associated.

PCR was performed using 60 Vbeta and 13 Jbeta primers. Profiled with immunoSEQ multiplex PCR; TCRdb holds only in-frame clones, not every one. The profile shows fewer than 200,000 clones, about 72% of them singletons. This sequence joins TRBV29-1 and TRBJ2-7; 9 bases map to TRBD1. The receptor was isolated from a man aged 30 to 39 in good health and CMV-seropositive. Sequencing input: PBMCs. The CDR3 DNA reads as TGCAGCGTTTATAACCCGGGACAGGGTATCTACGAGCAGTACTTC. Protein: CSVYNPGQGIYEQYF.